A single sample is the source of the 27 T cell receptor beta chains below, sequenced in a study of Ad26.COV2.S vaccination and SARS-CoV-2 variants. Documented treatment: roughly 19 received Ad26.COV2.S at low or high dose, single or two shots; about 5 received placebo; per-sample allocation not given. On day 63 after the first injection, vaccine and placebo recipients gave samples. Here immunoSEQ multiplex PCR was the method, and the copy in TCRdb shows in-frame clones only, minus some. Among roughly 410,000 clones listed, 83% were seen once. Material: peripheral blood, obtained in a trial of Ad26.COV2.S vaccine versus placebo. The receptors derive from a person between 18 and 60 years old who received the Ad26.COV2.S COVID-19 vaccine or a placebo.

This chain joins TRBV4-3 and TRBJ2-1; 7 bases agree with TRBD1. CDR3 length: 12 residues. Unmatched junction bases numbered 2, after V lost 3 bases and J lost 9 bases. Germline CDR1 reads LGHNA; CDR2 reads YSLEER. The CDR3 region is CASSQGTAEQFF. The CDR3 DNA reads TGCGCCAGCAGCCAGGGGACAGCTGAGCAGTTCTTC.

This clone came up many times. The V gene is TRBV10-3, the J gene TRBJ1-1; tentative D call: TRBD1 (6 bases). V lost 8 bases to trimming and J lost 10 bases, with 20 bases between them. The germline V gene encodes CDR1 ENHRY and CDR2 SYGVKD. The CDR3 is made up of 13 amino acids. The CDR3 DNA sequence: TGTGCCATCGAGTCAGAAGGGGGGACTCCAGCTTTCTTT. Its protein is CAIESEGGTPAFF.

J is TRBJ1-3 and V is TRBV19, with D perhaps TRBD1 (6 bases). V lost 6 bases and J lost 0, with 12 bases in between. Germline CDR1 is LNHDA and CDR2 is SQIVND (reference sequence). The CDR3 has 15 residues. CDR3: CASRSTGFSGNTIYF. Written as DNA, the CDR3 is TGTGCCAGTAGATCTACAGGGTTCTCTGGAAACACCATATATTTT. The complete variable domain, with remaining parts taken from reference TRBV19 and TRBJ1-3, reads DGGITQSPKYLFRKEGQNVTLSCEQNLNHDAMYWYRQDPGQGLRLIYYSQIVNDFQKGDIAEGYSVSREKKESFPLTVTSAQKNPTAFYLCASRSTGFSGNTIYFGEGSWLTVV.

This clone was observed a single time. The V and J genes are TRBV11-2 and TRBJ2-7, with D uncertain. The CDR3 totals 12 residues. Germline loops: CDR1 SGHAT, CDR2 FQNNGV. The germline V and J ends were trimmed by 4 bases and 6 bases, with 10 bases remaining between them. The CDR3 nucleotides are TGTGCCAGCAGCTATGATACTCCCGAGCAGTACTTC. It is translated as CASSYDTPEQYF.

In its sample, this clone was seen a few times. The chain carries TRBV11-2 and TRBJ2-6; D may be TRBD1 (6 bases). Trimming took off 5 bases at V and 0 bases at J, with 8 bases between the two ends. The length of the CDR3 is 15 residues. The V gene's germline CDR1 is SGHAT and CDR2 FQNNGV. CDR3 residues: CASSRQVSGANVLTF. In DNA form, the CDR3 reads TGTGCCAGCAGCCGACAGGTCTCTGGGGCCAACGTCCTGACTTTC.

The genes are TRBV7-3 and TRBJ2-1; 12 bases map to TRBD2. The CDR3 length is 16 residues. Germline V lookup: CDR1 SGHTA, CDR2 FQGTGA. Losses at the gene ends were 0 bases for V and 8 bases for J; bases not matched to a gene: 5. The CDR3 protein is CASSLTPLAGGDEQFF. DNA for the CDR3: TGTGCCAGCAGCTTAACACCGCTAGCGGGAGGGGATGAGCAGTTCTTC.

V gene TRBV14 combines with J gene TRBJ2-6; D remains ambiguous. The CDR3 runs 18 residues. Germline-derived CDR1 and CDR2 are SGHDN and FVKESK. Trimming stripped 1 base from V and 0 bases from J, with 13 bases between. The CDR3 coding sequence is TGTGCCAGCAGCCAAGTCCCCGGATCCATCTCTGGGGCCAACGTCCTGACTTTC. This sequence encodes CASSQVPGSISGANVLTF.

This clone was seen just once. The CDR3 nucleotides are TGTGCCAGCAGCCTTCCGGGACAGGGGAACACTGAAGCTTTCTTT. Its translation is CASSLPGQGNTEAFF. The chain couples TRBV25-1 to TRBJ1-1; 9 bases are shared with TRBD1. This CDR3 is built from 15 residues. Losses at the gene ends were 6 bases for V and 1 base for J; bases not matched to a gene: 6. Germline V gene sequence: CDR1 MGHDK, CDR2 SYGVNS. The full variable domain, completed using reference TRBV25-1 and TRBJ1-1, is EADIYQTPRYLVIGTGKKITLECSQTMGHDKMYWYQQDPGMELHLIHYSYGVNSTEKGDLSSESTVSRIRTEHFPLTLESARPSHTSQYLCASSLPGQGNTEAFFGQGTRLTVV.

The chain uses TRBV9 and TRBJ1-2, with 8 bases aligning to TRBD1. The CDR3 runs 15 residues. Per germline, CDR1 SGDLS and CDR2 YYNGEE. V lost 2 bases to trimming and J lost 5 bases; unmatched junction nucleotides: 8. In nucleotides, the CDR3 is TGTGCCAGCAGCGTGCAGGGGGCGATTGGATATGGCTACACCTTC. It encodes CASSVQGAIGYGYTF.

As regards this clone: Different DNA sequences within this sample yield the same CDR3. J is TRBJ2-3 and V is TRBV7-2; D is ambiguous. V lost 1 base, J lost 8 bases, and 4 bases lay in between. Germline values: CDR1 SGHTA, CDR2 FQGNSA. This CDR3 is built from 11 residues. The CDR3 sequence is CASSLGGTQYF. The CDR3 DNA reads TGTGCCAGCAGCTTAGGTGGTACGCAGTATTTT.

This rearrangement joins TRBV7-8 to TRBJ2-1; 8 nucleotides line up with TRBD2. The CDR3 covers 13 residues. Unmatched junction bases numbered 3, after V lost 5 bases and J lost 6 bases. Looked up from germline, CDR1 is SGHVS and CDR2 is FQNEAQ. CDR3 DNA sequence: TGTGCCAGCAGCCCCGGGGGGGCCAATGAGCAGTTCTTC. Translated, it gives CASSPGGANEQFF.

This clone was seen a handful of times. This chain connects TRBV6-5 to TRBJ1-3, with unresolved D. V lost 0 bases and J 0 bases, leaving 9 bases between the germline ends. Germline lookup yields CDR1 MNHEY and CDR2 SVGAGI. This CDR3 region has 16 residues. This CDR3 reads CASSYSNSRSGNTIYF. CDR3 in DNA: TGTGCCAGCAGTTACTCCAACAGCCGCTCTGGAAACACCATATATTTT.

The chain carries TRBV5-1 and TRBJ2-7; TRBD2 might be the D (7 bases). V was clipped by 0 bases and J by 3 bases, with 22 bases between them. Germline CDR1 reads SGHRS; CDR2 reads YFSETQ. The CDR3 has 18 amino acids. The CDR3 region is CASSLASLTGGSLYEQYF. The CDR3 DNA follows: TGCGCCAGCAGCTTGGCCTCCCTTACGGGGGGCTCCCTCTACGAGCAGTACTTC. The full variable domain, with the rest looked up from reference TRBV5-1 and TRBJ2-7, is KAGVTQTPRYLIKTRGQQVTLSCSPISGHRSVSWYQQTPGQGLQFLFEYFSETQRNKGNFPGRFSGRQFSNSRSEMNVSTLELGDSALYLCASSLASLTGGSLYEQYFGPGTRLTVT.

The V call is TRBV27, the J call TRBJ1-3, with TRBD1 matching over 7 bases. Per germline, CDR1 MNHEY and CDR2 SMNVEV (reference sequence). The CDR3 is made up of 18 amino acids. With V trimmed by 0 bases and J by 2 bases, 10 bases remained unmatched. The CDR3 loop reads CASSLSSPLTGTGNTIYF. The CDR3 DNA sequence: TGTGCCAGCAGTTTATCGTCCCCTCTGACAGGGACTGGAAACACCATATATTTT.

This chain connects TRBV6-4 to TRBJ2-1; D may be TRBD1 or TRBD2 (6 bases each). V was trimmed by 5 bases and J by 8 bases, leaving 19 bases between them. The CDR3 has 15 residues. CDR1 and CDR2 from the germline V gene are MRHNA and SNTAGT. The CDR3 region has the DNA TGTGCCAGCAGTAGTGGGGGGCGGTTTCGGGATGAGCAGTTCTTC. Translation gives CASSSGGRFRDEQFF.

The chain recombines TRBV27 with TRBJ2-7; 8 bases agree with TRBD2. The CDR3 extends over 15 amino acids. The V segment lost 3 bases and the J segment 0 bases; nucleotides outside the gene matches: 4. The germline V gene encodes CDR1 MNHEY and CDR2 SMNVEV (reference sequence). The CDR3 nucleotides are TGTGCCAGCAGTTTTTGGGGGACTAGCTCCTACGAGCAGTACTTC. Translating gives CASSFWGTSSYEQYF.

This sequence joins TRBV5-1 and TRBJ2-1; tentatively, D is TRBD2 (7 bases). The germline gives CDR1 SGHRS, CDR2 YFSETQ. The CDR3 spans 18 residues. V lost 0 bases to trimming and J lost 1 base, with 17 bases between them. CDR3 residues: CASSLAGASGWSYNEQFF. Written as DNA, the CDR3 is TGCGCCAGCAGCTTGGCGGGGGCTAGCGGTTGGTCCTACAATGAGCAGTTCTTC.

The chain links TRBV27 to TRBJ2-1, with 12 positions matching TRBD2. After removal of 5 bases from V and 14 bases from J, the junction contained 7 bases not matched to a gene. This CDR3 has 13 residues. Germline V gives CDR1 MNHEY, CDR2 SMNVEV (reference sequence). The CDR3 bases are TGTGCCAGCAGTCCCGGACTAGCGGGGTTAAAGTTCTTC. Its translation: CASSPGLAGLKFF.

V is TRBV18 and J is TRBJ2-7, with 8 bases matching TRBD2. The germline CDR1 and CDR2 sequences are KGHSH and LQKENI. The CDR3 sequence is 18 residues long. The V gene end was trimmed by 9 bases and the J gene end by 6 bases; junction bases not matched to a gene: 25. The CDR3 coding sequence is TGTGCCAGGCCAGAGGGTGGCCTAGCGGGCGGCGGGCCTGGCGAGCAGTACTTC. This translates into CARPEGGLAGGGPGEQYF. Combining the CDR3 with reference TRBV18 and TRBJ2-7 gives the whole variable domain NAGVMQNPRHLVRRRGQEARLRCSPMKGHSHVYWYRQLPEEGLKFMVYLQKENIIDESGMPKERFSAEFPKEGPSILRIQQVVRGDSAAYFCARPEGGLAGGGPGEQYFGPGTRLTVT.

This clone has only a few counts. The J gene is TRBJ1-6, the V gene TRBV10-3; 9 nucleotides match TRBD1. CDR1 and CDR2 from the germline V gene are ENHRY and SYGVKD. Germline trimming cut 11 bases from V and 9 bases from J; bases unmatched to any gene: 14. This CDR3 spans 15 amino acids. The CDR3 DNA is TGTGCCCCACAATCGGACAGGGGTGCGAGTTCACCCCTCCACTTT. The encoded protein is CAPQSDRGASSPLHF.

The CDR3 reads CASGLEKNSPLHF. CDR3 nucleotides: TGTGCTAGTGGTTTGGAGAAGAATTCACCCCTCCACTTT. V is TRBV12-5 and J is TRBJ1-6; D is undetermined. Germline CDR1 is LGHNT and CDR2 is FRNRAP. V dropped 1 base and J dropped 7 bases, with 5 bases sitting between them. The CDR3 consists of 13 residues.

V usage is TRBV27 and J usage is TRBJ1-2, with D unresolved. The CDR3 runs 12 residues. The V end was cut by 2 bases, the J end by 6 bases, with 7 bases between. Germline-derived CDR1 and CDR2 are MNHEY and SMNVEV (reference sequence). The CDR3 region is CASSLKRNGYTF. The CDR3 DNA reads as TGTGCCAGCAGTTTAAAAAGGAATGGCTACACCTTC.

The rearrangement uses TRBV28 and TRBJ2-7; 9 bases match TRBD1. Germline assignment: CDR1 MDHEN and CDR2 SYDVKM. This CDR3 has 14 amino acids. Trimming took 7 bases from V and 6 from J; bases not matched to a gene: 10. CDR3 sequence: CASTDRDRVLEQYF. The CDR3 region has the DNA TGTGCCAGCACCGACCGGGACAGGGTCCTCGAGCAGTACTTC. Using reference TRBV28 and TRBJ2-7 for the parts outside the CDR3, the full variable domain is DVKVTQSSRYLVKRTGEKVFLECVQDMDHENMFWYRQDPGLGLRLIYFSYDVKMKEKGDIPEGYSVSREKKERFSLILESASTNQTSMYLCASTDRDRVLEQYFGPGTRLTVT.

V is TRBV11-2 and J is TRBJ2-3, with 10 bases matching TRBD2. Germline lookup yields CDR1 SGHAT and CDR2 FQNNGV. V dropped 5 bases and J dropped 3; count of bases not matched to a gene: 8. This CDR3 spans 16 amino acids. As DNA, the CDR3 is TGTGCCAGCAGCCTTGTTCCGGGACTAGCGACAGATACGCAGTATTTT. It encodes CASSLVPGLATDTQYF.

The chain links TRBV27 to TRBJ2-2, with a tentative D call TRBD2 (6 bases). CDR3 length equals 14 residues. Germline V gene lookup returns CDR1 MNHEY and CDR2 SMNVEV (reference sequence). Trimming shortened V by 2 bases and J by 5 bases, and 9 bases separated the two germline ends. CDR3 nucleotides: TGTGCCAGCAGTTTACAGGGAGGAACCGGGGAGCTGTTTTTT. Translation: CASSLQGGTGELFF.

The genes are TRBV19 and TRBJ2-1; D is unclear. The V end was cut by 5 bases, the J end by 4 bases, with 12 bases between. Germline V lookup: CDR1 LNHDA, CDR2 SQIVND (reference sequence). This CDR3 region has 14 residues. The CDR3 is CASSPLSIYNEQFF. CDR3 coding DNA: TGTGCCAGTAGTCCCCTCTCGATATACAATGAGCAGTTCTTC.

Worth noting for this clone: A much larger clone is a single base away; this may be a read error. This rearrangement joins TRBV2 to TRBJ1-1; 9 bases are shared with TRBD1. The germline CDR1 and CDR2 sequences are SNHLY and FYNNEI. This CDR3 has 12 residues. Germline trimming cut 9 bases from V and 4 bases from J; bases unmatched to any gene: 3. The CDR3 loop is CASQTGGTEAFF. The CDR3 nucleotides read TGTGCCAGTCAGACAGGGGGCACTGAAGCTTTCTTT.